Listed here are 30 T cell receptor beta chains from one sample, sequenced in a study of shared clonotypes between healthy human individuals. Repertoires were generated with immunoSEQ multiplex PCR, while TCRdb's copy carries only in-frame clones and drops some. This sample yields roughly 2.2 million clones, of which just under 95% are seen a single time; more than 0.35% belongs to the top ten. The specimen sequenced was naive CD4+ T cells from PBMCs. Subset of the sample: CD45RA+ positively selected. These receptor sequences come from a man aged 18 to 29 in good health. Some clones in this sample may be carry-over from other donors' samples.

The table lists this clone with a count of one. In DNA form, the CDR3 reads TGTGCCAGCAGCCGCCCGTCTGGTAGCGCTACCTACGAGCAGTACTTC. This sequence encodes CASSRPSGSATYEQYF. The chain links TRBV11-2 to TRBJ2-7, with D possibly being TRBD2 (5 bases). V lost 5 bases and J 2 bases, leaving 19 bases between the germline ends. CDR1 and CDR2 (germline): SGHAT, FQNNGV. The CDR3 has 16 residues.

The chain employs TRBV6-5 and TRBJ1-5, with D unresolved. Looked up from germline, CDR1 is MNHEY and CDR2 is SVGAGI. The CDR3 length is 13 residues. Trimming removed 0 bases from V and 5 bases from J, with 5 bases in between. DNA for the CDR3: TGTGCCAGCAGTTACTCGTTTGATCAGCCCCAGCATTTT. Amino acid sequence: CASSYSFDQPQHF.

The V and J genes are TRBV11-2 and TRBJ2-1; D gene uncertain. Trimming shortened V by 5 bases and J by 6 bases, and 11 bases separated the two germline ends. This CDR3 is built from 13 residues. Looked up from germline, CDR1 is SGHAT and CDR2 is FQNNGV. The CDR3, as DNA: TGTGCCAGCAGCCTTGGGAACCCCAATGAGCAGTTCTTC. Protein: CASSLGNPNEQFF.

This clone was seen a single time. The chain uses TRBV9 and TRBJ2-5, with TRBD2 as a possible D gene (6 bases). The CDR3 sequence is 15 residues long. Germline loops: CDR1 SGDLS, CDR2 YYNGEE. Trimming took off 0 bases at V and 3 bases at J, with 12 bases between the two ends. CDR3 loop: CASSVDLTREETQYF. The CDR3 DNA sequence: TGTGCCAGCAGCGTAGACTTGACTAGGGAAGAGACCCAGTACTTC.

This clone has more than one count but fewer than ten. The CDR3 nucleotides read TGTGCCAGCTCACGGAACCCCGGGGGCACTGAAGCTTTCTTT. Translation gives CASSRNPGGTEAFF. The genes are TRBV18 and TRBJ1-1, with D perhaps TRBD1 (5 bases). The CDR3 has 14 residues. V gave up 4 bases and J gave up 4 bases, with 13 bases separating them. Looked up from germline, CDR1 is KGHSH and CDR2 is LQKENI.

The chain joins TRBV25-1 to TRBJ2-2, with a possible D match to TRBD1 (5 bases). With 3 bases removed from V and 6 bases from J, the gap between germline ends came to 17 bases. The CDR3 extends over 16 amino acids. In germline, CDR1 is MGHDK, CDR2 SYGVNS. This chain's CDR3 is CASSESPGRVSGELFF. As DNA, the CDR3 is TGTGCCAGCAGTGAGTCCCCAGGGCGTGTTTCCGGGGAGCTGTTTTTT.

CDR3 amino acids: CASTGLAGGPRSYEQYF. CDR3 DNA sequence: TGTGCCAGCACAGGACTAGCGGGAGGGCCACGCTCCTACGAGCAGTACTTC. The chain has TRBV28 and TRBJ2-7; 15 bases line up with TRBD2. The CDR3 has 17 amino acids. In germline, CDR1 is MDHEN, CDR2 SYDVKM. V lost 7 bases and J lost 0; bases outside the gene matches: 7.

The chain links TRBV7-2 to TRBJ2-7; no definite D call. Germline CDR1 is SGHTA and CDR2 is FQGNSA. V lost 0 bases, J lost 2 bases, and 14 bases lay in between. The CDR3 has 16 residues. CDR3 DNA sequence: TGTGCCAGCAGCTTAGCCCCTAACTTAGCTACCTACGAGCAGTACTTC. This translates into CASSLAPNLATYEQYF.

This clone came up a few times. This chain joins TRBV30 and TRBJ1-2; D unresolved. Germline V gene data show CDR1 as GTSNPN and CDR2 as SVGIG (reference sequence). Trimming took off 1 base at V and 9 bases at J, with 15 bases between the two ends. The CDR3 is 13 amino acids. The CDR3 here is CAWSEGGVDRYTF. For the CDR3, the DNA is TGTGCCTGGAGTGAGGGAGGAGTTGATCGCTACACCTTC.

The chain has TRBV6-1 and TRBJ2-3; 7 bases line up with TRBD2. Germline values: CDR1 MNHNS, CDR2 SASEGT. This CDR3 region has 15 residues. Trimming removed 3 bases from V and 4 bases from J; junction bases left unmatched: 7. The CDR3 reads CASSEFPGGADTQYF. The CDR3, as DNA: TGTGCCAGCAGTGAGTTCCCGGGAGGCGCAGATACGCAGTATTTT.

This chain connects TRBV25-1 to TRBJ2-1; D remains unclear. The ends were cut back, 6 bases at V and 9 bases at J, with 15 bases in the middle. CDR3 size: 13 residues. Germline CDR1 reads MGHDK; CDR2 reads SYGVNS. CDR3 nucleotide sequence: TGTGCCAGCAGCAAAAGAGGCCTCATTGAGCAGTTCTTC. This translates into CASSKRGLIEQFF.

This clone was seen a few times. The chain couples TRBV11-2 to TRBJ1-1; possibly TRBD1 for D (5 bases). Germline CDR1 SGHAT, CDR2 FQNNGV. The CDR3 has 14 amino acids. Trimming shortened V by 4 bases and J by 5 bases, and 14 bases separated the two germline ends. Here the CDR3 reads CASSWGRGGTEAFF. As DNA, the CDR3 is TGTGCCAGCAGCTGGGGACGGGGCGGGACTGAAGCTTTCTTT.

The CDR3 sequence: CASSQGHDTDTQYF. DNA for the CDR3: TGCGCCAGCAGCCAGGGCCATGACACAGATACGCAGTATTTT. The chain links TRBV4-3 to TRBJ2-3, with D hard to call. CDR3 length: 14 residues. Germline V gene sequence: CDR1 LGHNA, CDR2 YSLEER. The V end was cut by 3 bases, the J end by 2 bases, with 9 bases between.

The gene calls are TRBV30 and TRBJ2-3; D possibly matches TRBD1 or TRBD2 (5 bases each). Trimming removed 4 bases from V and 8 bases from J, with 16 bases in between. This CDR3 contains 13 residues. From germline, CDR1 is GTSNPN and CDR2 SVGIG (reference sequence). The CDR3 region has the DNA TGTGCCTGGACCGTCCGGGGCTCGGGTACGCAGTATTTT. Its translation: CAWTVRGSGTQYF.

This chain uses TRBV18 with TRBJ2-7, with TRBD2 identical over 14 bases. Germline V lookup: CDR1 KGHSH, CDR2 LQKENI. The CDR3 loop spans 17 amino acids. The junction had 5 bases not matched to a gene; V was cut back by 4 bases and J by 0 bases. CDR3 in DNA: TGTGCCAGCTCACTCGGGACTAGCGGGAGTAGCTCCTACGAGCAGTACTTC. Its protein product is CASSLGTSGSSSYEQYF.

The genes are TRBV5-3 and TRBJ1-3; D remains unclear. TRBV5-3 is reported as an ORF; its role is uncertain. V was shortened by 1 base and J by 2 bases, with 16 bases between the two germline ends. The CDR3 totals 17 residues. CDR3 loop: CARSLRSRCSTGNTIYF. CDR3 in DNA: TGTGCCAGAAGCTTGAGGAGCCGGTGTTCGACTGGAAACACCATATATTTT.

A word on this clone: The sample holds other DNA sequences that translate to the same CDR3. The chain's CDR3 is CASSYSGGSYEQYF. As DNA, the CDR3 is TGTGCCAGCAGTTACTCGGGCGGATCCTACGAGCAGTACTTC. The chain recombines TRBV6-6 with TRBJ2-7; D is undetermined. CDR1 is MNHNY and CDR2 is SVGAGI in the germline V gene (reference sequence). The CDR3 has 14 residues. V was pared by 0 bases and J by 1 base, with 7 bases between.

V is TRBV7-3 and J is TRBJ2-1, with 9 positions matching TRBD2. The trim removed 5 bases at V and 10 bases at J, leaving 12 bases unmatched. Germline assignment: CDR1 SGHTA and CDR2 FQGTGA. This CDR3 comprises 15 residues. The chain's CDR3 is CASSTGTSSMREQFF. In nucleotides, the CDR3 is TGTGCCAGCAGCACCGGGACTAGCTCAATGAGGGAGCAGTTCTTC.

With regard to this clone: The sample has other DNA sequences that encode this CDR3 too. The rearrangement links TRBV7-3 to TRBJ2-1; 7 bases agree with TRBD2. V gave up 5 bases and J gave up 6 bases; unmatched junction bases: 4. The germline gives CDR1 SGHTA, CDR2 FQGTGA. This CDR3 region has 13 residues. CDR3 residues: CASSLGLVNEQFF. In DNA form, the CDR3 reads TGTGCCAGCAGCCTCGGACTAGTCAATGAGCAGTTCTTC.

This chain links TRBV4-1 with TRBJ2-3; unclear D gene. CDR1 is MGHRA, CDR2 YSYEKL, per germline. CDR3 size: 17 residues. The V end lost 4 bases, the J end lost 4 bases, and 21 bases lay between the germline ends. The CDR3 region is CASSRYPSWRSADTQYF. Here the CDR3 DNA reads TGCGCCAGCAGCCGATACCCATCTTGGCGATCCGCAGATACGCAGTATTTT.

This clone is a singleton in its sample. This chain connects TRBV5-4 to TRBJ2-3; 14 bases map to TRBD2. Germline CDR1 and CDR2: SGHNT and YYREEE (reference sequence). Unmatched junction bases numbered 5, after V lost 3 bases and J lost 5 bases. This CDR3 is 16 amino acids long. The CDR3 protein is CASSSGTSGRLDTQYF. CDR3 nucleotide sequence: TGTGCCAGCAGCTCAGGGACTAGCGGGAGATTAGATACGCAGTATTTT.

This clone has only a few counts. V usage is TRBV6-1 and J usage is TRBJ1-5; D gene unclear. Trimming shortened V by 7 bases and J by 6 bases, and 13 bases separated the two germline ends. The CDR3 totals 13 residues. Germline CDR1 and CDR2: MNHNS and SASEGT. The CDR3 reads CASMVGVGQPQHF. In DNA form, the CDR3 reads TGTGCCAGCATGGTGGGTGTGGGTCAGCCCCAGCATTTT.

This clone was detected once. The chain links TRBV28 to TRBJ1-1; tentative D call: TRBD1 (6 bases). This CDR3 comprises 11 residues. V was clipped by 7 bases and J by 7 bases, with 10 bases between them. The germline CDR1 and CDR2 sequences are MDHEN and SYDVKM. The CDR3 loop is CASTDSFEAFF. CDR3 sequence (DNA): TGTGCCAGCACGGACAGCTTTGAAGCTTTCTTT.

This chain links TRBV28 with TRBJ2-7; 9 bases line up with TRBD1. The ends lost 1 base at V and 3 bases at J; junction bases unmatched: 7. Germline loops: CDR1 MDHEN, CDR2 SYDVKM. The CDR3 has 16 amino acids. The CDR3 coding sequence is TGTGCCAGCAGTTTATCTGGGACAGGGAGGCTCTACGAGCAGTACTTC. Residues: CASSLSGTGRLYEQYF.

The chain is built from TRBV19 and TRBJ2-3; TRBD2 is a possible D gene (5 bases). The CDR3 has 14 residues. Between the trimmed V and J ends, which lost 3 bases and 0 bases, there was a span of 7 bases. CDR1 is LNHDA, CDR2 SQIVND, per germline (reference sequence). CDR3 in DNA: TGTGCCAGTAGTATCTGGGAGAGCACAGATACGCAGTATTTT. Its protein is CASSIWESTDTQYF.

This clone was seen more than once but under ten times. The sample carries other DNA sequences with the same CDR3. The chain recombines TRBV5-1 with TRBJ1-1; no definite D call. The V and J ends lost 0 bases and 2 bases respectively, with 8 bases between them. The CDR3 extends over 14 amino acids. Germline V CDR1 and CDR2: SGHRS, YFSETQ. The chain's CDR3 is CASSLGGTNTEAFF. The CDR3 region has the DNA TGCGCCAGCAGCTTGGGAGGTACTAACACTGAAGCTTTCTTT.

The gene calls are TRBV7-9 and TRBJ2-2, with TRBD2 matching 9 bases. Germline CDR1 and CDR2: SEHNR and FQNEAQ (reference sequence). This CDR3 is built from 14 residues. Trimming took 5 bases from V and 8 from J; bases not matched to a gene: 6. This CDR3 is CASSEGLAQGELFF. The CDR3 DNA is TGTGCCAGCAGCGAGGGACTAGCCCAGGGGGAGCTGTTTTTT.

The DNA for the CDR3 is TGTGCCAGCAGCCCTGCCTCCGGGGGCCTAATCAGCAATCAGCCCCAGCATTTT. It encodes CASSPASGGLISNQPQHF. V and J are TRBV25-1 and TRBJ1-5; tentative D call: TRBD1 (6 bases). The germline V and J ends were trimmed by 6 bases and 1 base, with 22 bases remaining between them. CDR1 and CDR2 (germline): MGHDK, SYGVNS. This CDR3 has 18 residues. The full variable domain, in which reference TRBV25-1 and TRBJ1-5 provide the parts outside the CDR3, is EADIYQTPRYLVIGTGKKITLECSQTMGHDKMYWYQQDPGMELHLIHYSYGVNSTEKGDLSSESTVSRIRTEHFPLTLESARPSHTSQYLCASSPASGGLISNQPQHFGDGTRLSIL.

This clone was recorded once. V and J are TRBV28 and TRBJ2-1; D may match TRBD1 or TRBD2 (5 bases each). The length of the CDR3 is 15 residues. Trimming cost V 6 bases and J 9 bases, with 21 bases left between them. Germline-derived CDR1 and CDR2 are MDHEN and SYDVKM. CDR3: CASSLAGTQAPEQFF. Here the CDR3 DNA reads TGTGCCAGCAGCCTCGCCGGGACCCAAGCCCCTGAGCAGTTCTTC.

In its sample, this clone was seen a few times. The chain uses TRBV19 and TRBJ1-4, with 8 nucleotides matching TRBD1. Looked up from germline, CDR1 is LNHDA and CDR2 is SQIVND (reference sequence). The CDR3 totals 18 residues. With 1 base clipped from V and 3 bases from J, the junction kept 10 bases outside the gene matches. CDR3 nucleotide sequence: TGTGCCAGTAGTATAGCTCGACAGGGGAATTCGGCTAATGAAAAACTGTTTTTT. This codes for CASSIARQGNSANEKLFF. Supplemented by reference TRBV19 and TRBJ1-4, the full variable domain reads DGGITQSPKYLFRKEGQNVTLSCEQNLNHDAMYWYRQDPGQGLRLIYYSQIVNDFQKGDIAEGYSVSREKKESFPLTVTSAQKNPTAFYLCASSIARQGNSANEKLFFGSGTQLSVL.